Each of the 20 T cell receptor beta chains below was sequenced from the same sample in a study of T cells in Graves' hyperthyroidism and ophthalmopathy. Amplification targeted TCR beta CDR3 regions from RNA transcripts. HTBI primers were the set used in a first-round RT-PCR of the TCR CDR3. TCRdb called the multiplex PCR reads again in MiXCR, with one record for every CDR3 protein. The data contain around 60,000 distinct CDR3 sequences, around half of them singletons. Sequenced sample: blood. The receptors stem from a woman aged 25 to 39 with Graves' ophthalmopathy.

In regard to this clonotype: No conserved phenylalanine or tryptophan ends this CDR3, so it is likely a read error. The V and J genes are TRBV11-2 and TRBJ1-2; D possibly corresponds to TRBD1 (5 bases). The CDR3 is made up of 13 amino acids. Trimming cost V 1 base and J 7 bases, with 10 bases left between them. In germline, CDR1 is SGHAT, CDR2 FQNNGV. The CDR3 DNA reads TGTGCCAGCAGCTTAGCGGCAGGGTGTGGCTACACCCTC. This gives the protein CASSLAAGCGYTL.

The chain carries TRBV29-1 and TRBJ2-7; D possibly corresponds to TRBD2 (5 bases). V lost 3 bases and J 3 bases, leaving 12 bases between the germline ends. This CDR3 region has 13 residues. The germline gives CDR1 SQVTM, CDR2 ANQGSEA. DNA of the CDR3: TGCAGCGTTGAGGAAGCGGATTACTACGAGCAGTACTTC. Amino acid sequence: CSVEEADYYEQYF.

The J gene is TRBJ2-5, the V gene TRBV7-9; 11 nucleotides match TRBD2. After removal of 3 bases from V and 3 bases from J, the junction contained 0 bases not matched to a gene. Per germline, CDR1 SEHNR and CDR2 FQNEAQ (reference sequence). This CDR3 comprises 14 residues. The CDR3 sequence is CASSLGLAEETQYF. As DNA, the CDR3 is TGTGCCAGCAGCTTGGGACTAGCGGAAGAGACCCAGTACTTC.

There are many counts of this clonotype. The chain has TRBV5-1 and TRBJ2-5; 9 bases are shared with TRBD1. Germline CDR1 reads SGHRS; CDR2 reads YFSETQ. The CDR3 covers 15 residues. V lost 4 bases to trimming and J lost 4 bases; unmatched junction nucleotides: 8. This chain's CDR3 is CASSQPDRGAETQYF. CDR3 DNA sequence: TGCGCCAGCAGCCAACCGGACAGGGGTGCAGAGACCCAGTACTTC.

By share of the sample, this clonotype is medium-sized. The genes are TRBV10-3 and TRBJ2-7; TRBD1 agrees at 11 bases. With V trimmed by 6 bases and J by 2 bases, 3 bases remained unmatched. This CDR3 spans 14 amino acids. Germline lookup yields CDR1 ENHRY and CDR2 SYGVKD. In DNA, the CDR3 is TGTGCCATCAGGGGACAGGGGGGCACCTACGAGCAGTACTTC. It codes for CAIRGQGGTYEQYF.

CDR3 protein: CSVKGSGRSYNEQFF. The CDR3 nucleotides read TGCAGCGTAAAAGGTAGCGGGAGGTCATACAATGAGCAGTTCTTC. The chain couples TRBV29-1 to TRBJ2-1; 10 bases line up with TRBD2. This CDR3 spans 15 amino acids. Germline values: CDR1 SQVTM, CDR2 ANQGSEA. J was trimmed by 4 bases and V by 6 bases; bases with no gene match: 9.

This clonotype appeared many times. This chain connects TRBV7-9 to TRBJ1-1; D is uncertain. Trimming removed 7 bases from V and 1 base from J, with 16 bases in between. CDR1 and CDR2 (germline): SEHNR, FQNEAQ (reference sequence). This CDR3 has 15 amino acids. The DNA of the CDR3 is TGTGCCAGCACCACAGAGGTGACGGAGAACACTGAAGCTTTCTTT. Translated, it gives CASTTEVTENTEAFF.

In the case of this clonotype: The junction departs from the called germline gene at one end, perhaps through a read error. The V call is TRBV19, the J call TRBJ1-3; the match to TRBD1 covers 9 bases. Per the germline V gene, CDR1 is LNHDA and CDR2 is SQIVND (reference sequence). The CDR3 has 15 amino acids. The CDR3 loop is CASTNRGLNGNTICF. For the CDR3, the DNA is TGTGCCAGTACAAACAGGGGGCTTAATGGAAACACCATATGTTTT.

This clonotype was found many times. The chain couples TRBV27 to TRBJ1-6; D not certain. The CDR3 is 13 amino acids. Germline V gene sequence: CDR1 MNHEY, CDR2 SMNVEV (reference sequence). Trimming took 6 bases from V and 10 from J, leaving 13 bases between them. For the CDR3, the DNA is TGTGCCAGCAGGCCTAAGAGGCAATCACCCCTCCACTTT. Its protein product is CASRPKRQSPLHF.

There are many counts of this clonotype. The chain combines TRBV5-1 with TRBJ1-2; no reliable D call. Germline lookup yields CDR1 SGHRS and CDR2 YFSETQ. V was trimmed by 4 bases and J by 4 bases, leaving 17 bases between them. The CDR3 sequence is 15 residues long. The CDR3 sequence is CASSRNGLGGYGYTF. For the CDR3, the DNA is TGCGCCAGCAGCCGGAATGGACTGGGTGGCTATGGCTACACCTTC.

This clonotype was observed a single time. Because the CDR3 is missing its conserved closing phenylalanine or tryptophan, this is likely a read error. No DNA is shown, since the ends of the CDR3 on it are uncertain; the CDR3 is the one TCRdb lists. This rearrangement joins TRBV7-9 to TRBJ2-7; the table's D gene call, TRBD1, was not cross checked with the DNA. Both ends counted, the CDR3 spans 16 residues. Looked up from germline, CDR1 is SEHNR and CDR2 is FQNEAQ (reference sequence). The chain's CDR3 is CASSLSPGTGTPTSST.

J is TRBJ2-5 and V is TRBV10-1; 9 bases agree with TRBD2. Germline assignment: CDR1 WNHNN and CDR2 SYGVQD (reference sequence). J was trimmed by 5 bases and V by 6 bases; bases with no gene match: 10. CDR3 size: 15 residues. As DNA, the CDR3 is TGCGCCAGCAGCTTTAGCGGGAGCGGAGGGGAGACCCAGTACTTC. The encoded protein is CASSFSGSGGETQYF.

This clonotype has at least ten counts. The chain recombines TRBV10-3 with TRBJ1-1; maybe TRBD1 (5 bases). Germline assignment: CDR1 ENHRY and CDR2 SYGVKD. The CDR3 is 16 residues long. Trimming stripped 3 bases from V and 3 bases from J, with 17 bases between. The CDR3, as DNA: TGTGCCATCAGTGACCCGGGGCCCACGGGGGACACTGAAGCTTTCTTT. This gives the protein CAISDPGPTGDTEAFF.

This clonotype occurred many times. The genes are TRBV5-4 and TRBJ2-2; a weak D match, TRBD2 (7 bases). Trimming left V 5 bases short and J 1 base short, with 18 bases between. Germline V gene data show CDR1 as SGHNT and CDR2 as YYREEE (reference sequence). The CDR3 contains 17 residues. The CDR3 nucleotides are TGTGCCAGCAGTCTGGGGGGGGCTGGAGGGAACACCGGGGAGCTGTTTTTT. It is translated as CASSLGGAGGNTGELFF.

This clonotype was observed many times. The chain uses TRBV4-2 and TRBJ2-7, with a tentative D call TRBD2 (5 bases). Trimming stripped 0 bases from V and 6 bases from J, with 9 bases between. The CDR3 sequence is 13 residues long. Per germline, CDR1 LGHNA and CDR2 YNFKEQ. The CDR3 spells CASSQDPAGEQYF. For the CDR3, the DNA is TGTGCCAGCAGCCAAGATCCCGCGGGCGAGCAGTACTTC.

Of note for this clonotype: A read error may explain this, as a much larger clone is one base away. The gene calls are TRBV28 and TRBJ2-5; D may be TRBD2 (6 bases). Trimming took 6 bases from V and 1 from J, leaving 18 bases between them. Looked up from germline, CDR1 is MDHEN and CDR2 is SYDVKM. This CDR3 spans 16 amino acids. DNA for the CDR3: TGTGCCAGCAGCCCAGCGGAGGGGTGGTTCCAAGAGACCCAGTACTTC. It yields the protein CASSPAEGWFQETQYF.

This clonotype was picked up many times. The rearrangement joins TRBV15 to TRBJ1-5; possible D gene TRBD1, 5 bases. Trimming stripped 5 bases from V and 5 bases from J, with 13 bases between. The germline CDR1 and CDR2 sequences are LNHNV and YYDKDF (reference sequence). The CDR3 covers 14 residues. The CDR3 sequence: CATSPQRGYQPQHF. The CDR3 bases are TGTGCCACCAGCCCCCAAAGGGGTTATCAGCCCCAGCATTTT.

There are many counts of this clonotype. V usage is TRBV29-1 and J usage is TRBJ2-5; 9 bases line up with TRBD1. This CDR3 has 15 residues. Per the germline V gene, CDR1 is SQVTM and CDR2 is ANQGSEA. V trimming: 6 bases; J trimming: 4 bases; junction bases outside the gene matches: 12. The CDR3 DNA reads TGCAGCGTCCCCTCGAGGGACAGGGTTGGAGAGACCCAGTACTTC. This codes for CSVPSRDRVGETQYF.

The chain is built from TRBV19 and TRBJ2-1, with D possibly matching TRBD2 (5 bases). In germline, CDR1 is LNHDA, CDR2 SQIVND (reference sequence). The CDR3 consists of 16 residues. Trimming pared 5 bases from V and 0 bases from J, leaving 14 bases between. CDR3 loop: CASSAAAQSSYNEQFF. The CDR3 nucleotides read TGTGCCAGTAGTGCAGCGGCTCAGAGCTCCTACAATGAGCAGTTCTTC.

This clonotype was detected once. The rearrangement uses TRBV24-1 and TRBJ1-1; possible D gene TRBD1, 6 bases. Between the trimmed V and J ends, which lost 1 base and 5 bases, there was a span of 22 bases. The CDR3 extends over 18 amino acids. CDR1 is KGHDR, CDR2 SFDVKD, per germline. In DNA, the CDR3 is TGTGCCACCAGTGATTTTGGTCCAAGCACAGGGACTGGAACTGAAGCTTTCTTT. It encodes CATSDFGPSTGTGTEAFF.